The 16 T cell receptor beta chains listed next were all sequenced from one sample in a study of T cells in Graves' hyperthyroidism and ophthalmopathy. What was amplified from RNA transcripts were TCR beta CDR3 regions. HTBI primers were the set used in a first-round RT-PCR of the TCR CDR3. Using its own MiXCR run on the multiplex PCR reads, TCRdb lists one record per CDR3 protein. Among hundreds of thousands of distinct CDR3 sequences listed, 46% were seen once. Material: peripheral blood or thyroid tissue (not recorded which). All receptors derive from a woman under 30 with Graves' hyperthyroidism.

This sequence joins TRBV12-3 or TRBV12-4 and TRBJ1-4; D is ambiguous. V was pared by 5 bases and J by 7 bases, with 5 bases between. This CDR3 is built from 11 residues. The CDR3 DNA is TGTGCCAGCAGTCGACGTGAAAAACTGTTTTTT. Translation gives CASSRREKLFF.

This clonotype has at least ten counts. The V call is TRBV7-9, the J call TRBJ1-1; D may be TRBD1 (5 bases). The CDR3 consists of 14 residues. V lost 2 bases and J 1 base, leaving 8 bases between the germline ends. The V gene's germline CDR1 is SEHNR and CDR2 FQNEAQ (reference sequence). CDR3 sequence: CASSLLGQNTEAFF. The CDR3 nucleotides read TGTGCCAGCAGCTTATTAGGACAGAACACTGAAGCTTTCTTT.

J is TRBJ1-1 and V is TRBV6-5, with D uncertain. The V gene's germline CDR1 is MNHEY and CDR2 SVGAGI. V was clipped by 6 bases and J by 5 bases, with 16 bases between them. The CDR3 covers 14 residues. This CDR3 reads CASRGTPRSTEAFF. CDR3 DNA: TGTGCCAGCAGGGGCACTCCTCGGAGTACTGAAGCTTTCTTT.

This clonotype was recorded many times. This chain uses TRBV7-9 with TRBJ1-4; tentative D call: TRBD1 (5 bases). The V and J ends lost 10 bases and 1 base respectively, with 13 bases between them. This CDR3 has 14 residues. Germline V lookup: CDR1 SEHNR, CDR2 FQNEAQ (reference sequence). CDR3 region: CATSGGGTNEKLFF. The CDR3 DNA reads TGTGCCACCTCGGGCGGGGGAACTAATGAAAAACTGTTTTTT.

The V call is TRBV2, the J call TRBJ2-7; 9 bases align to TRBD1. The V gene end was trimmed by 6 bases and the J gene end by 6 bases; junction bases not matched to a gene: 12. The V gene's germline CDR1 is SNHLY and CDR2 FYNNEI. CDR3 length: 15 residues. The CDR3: CASSPQWTGVFEQYF. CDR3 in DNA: TGTGCCAGCAGCCCCCAATGGACAGGGGTGTTCGAGCAGTACTTC.

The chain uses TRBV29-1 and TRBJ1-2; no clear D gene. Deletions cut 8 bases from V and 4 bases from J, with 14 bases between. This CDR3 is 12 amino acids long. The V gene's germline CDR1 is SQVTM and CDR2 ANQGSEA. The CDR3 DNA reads TGCAGCACCCCAACAGAAAGCTATGGCTACACCTTC. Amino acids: CSTPTESYGYTF.

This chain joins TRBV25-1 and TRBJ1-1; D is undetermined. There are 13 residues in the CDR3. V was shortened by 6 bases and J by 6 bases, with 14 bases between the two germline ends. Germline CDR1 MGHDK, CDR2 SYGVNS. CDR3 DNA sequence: TGTGCCAGCAGGGTTGGGGTGAGCCCTGAAGCTTTCTTT. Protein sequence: CASRVGVSPEAFF.

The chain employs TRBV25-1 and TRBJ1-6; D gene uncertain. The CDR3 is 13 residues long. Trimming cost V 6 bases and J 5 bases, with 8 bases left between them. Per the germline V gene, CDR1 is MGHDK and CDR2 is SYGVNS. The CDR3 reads CASSLTNNSPLHF. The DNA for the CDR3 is TGTGCCAGCAGCCTAACAAATAATTCACCCCTCCACTTT.

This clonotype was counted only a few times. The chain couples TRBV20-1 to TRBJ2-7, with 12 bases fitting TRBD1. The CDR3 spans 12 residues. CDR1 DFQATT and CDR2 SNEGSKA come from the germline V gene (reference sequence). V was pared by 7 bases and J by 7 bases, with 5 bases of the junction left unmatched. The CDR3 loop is CSVGDRGREQYF. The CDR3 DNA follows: TGCAGTGTAGGGGACAGGGGGCGGGAGCAGTACTTC.

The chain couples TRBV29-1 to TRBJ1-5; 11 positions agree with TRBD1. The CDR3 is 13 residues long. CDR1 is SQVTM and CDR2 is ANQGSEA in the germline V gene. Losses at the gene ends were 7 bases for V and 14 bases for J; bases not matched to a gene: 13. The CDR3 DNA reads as TGCAGCGCGGGACAGGGGGACGGCTCCTACGAGCATTTT. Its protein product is CSAGQGDGSYEHF.

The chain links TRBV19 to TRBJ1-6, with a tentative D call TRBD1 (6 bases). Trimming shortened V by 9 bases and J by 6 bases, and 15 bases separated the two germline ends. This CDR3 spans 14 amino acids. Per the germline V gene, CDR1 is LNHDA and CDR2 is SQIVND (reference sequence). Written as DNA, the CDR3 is TGTGCCAGCAGGGAAGGACAGCGTAATTCACCCCTCCACTTT. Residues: CASREGQRNSPLHF.

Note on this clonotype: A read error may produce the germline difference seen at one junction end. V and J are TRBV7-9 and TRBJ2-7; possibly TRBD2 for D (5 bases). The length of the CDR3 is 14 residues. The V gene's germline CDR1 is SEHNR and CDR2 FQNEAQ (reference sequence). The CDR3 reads CASSLEVGSYERYF. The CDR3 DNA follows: TGTGCCAGCAGCTTGGAGGTGGGATCCTACGAGCGGTACTTC.

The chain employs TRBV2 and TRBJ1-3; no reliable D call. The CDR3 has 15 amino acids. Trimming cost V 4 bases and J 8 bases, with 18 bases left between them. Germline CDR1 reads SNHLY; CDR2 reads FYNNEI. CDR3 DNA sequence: TGTGCCAGCAGTGCCGACGTCGGCTATGGCTACACCATATATTTT. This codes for CASSADVGYGYTIYF.

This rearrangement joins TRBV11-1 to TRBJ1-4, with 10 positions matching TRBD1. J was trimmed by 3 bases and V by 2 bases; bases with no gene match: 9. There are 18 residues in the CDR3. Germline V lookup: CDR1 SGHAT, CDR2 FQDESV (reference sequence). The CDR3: CASSLLTGGGHPNEKLFF. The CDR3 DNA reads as TGTGCCAGCAGCTTATTGACAGGGGGCGGTCACCCTAATGAAAAACTGTTTTTT.

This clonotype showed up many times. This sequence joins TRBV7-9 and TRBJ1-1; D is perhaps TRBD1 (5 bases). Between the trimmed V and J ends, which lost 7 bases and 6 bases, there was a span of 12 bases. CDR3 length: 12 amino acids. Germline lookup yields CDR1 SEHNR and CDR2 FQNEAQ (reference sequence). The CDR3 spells CASNRGGAEAFF. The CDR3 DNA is TGTGCCAGCAACCGGGGGGGGGCTGAAGCTTTCTTT.

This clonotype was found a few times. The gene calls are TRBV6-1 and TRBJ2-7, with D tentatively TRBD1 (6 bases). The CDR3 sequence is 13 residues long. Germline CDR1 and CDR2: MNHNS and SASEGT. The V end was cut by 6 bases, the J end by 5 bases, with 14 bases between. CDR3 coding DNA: TGTGCCAGCAGATTCGGACAGACGGACGAGCAGTACTTC. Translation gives CASRFGQTDEQYF.